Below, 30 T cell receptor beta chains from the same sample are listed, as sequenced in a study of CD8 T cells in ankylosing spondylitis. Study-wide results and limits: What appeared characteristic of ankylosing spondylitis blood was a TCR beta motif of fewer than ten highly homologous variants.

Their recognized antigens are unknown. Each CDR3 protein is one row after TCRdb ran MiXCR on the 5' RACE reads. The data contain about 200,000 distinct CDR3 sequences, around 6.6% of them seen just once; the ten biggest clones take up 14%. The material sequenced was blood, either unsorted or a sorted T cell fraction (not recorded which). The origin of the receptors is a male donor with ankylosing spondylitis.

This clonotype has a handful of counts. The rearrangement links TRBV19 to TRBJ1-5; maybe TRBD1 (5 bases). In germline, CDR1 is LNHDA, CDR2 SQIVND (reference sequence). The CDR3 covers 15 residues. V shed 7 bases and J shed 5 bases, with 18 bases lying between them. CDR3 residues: CASTLVGQGYQPQHF. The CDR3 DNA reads TGTGCCAGTACTCTCGTTGGGCAGGGTTATCAGCCCCAGCATTTT.

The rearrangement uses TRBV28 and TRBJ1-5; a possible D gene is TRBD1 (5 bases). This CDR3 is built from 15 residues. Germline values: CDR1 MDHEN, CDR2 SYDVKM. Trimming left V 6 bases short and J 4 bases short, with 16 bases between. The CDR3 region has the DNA TGTGCCAGCAGGTTCAGGGCAGTTGGAAATCAGCCCCAGCATTTT. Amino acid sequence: CASRFRAVGNQPQHF.

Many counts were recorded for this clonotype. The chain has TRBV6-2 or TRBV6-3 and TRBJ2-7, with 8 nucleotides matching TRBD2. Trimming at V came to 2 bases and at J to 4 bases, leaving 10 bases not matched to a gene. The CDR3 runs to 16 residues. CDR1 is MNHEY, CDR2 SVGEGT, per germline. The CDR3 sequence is CASSYGASGRPYEQYF. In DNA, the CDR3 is TGTGCCAGCAGTTACGGGGCCAGCGGGAGACCTTACGAGCAGTACTTC.

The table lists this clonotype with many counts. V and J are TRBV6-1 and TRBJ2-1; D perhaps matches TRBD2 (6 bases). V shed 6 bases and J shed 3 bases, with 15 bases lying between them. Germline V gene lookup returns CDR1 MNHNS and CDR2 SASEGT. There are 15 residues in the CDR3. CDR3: CASRVHSGVYNEQFF. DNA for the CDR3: TGTGCCAGCAGGGTTCATAGCGGAGTCTACAATGAGCAGTTCTTC.

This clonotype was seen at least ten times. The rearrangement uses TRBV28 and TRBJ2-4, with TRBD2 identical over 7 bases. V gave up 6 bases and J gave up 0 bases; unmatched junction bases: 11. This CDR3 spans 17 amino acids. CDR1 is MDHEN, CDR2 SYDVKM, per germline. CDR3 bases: TGTGCCAGCAGCCCCCGGGCTAGCGGCCTAGCCAAAAACATTCAGTACTTC. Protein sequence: CASSPRASGLAKNIQYF.

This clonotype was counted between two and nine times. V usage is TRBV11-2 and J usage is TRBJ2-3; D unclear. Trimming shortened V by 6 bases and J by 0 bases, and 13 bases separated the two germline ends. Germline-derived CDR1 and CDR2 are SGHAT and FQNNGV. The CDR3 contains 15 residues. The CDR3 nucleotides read TGTGCCAGCAGTCGTCGATTGACTAGCACAGATACGCAGTATTTT. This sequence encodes CASSRRLTSTDTQYF.

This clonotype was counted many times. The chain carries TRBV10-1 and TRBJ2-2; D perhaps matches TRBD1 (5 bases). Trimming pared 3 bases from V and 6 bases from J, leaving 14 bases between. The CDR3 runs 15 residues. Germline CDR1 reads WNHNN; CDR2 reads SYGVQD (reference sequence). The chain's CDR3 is CASSDVIGAPGELFF. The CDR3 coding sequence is TGCGCCAGCAGTGACGTTATTGGGGCTCCCGGGGAGCTGTTTTTT.

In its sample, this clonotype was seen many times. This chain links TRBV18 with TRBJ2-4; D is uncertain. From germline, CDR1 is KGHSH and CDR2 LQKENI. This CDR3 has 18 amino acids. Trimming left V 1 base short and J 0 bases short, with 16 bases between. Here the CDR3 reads CASSPREIASLAKNIQYF. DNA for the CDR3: TGTGCCAGCTCACCACGCGAAATAGCTTCCTTAGCCAAAAACATTCAGTACTTC.

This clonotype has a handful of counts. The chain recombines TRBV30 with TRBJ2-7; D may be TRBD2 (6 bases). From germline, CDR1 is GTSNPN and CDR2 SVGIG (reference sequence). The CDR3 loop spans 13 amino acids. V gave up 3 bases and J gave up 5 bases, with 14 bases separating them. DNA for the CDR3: TGTGCCTGGAGGAGGAGGGGTTTCCACGAGCAGTACTTC. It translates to CAWRRRGFHEQYF.

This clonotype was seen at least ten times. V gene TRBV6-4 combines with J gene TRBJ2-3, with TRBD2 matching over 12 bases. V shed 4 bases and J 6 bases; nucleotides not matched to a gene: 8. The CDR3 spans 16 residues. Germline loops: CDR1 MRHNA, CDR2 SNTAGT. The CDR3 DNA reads TGTGCCAGCAGTGCCGGGACTAGCGGGTCGAAGGATACGCAGTATTTT. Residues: CASSAGTSGSKDTQYF.

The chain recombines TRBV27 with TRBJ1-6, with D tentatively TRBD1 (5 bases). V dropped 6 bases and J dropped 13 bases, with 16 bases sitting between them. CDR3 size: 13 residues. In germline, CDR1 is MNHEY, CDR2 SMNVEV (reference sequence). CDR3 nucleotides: TGTGCCAGCAGCCCCGGGACCTTCCCGCCCCTCCACTTT. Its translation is CASSPGTFPPLHF.

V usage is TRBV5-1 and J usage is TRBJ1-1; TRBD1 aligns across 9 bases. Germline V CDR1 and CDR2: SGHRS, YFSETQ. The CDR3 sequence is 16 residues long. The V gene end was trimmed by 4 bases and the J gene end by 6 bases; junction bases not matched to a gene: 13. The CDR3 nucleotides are TGCGCCAGCAGCCCCAACCAACAGGGGGCGAGGGCTGAAGCTTTCTTT. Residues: CASSPNQQGARAEAFF.

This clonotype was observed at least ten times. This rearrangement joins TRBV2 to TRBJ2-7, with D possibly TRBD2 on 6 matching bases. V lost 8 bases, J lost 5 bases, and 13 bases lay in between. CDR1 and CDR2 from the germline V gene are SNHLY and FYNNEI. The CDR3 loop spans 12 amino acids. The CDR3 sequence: CASFGGVHEQYF. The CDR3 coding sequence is TGTGCCAGCTTCGGGGGAGTCCACGAGCAGTACTTC.

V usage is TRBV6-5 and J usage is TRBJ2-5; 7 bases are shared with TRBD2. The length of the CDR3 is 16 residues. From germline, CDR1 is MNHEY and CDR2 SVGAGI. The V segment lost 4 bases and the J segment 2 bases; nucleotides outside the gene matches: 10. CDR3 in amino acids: CASSFFSGELQETQYF. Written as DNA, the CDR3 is TGTGCCAGCAGTTTTTTCAGCGGGGAGCTTCAAGAGACCCAGTACTTC.

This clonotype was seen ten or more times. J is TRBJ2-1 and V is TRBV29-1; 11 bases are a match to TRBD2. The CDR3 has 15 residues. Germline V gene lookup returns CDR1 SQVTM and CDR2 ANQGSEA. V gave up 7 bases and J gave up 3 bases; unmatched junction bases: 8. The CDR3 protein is CSAGPTSGGYNEQFF. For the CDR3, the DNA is TGCAGCGCAGGCCCAACTAGCGGGGGCTACAATGAGCAGTTCTTC.

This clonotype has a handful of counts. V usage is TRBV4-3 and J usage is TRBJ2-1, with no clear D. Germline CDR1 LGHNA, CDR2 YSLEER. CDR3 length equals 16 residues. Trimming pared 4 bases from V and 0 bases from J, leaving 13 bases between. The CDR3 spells CASSLGRGVSYNEQFF. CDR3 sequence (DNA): TGCGCCAGCAGCCTGGGCCGCGGCGTCTCCTACAATGAGCAGTTCTTC.

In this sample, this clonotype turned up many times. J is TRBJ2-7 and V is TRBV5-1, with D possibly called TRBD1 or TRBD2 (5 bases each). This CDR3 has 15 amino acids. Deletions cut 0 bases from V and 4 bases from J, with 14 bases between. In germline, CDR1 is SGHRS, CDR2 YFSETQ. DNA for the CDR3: TGCGCCAGCAGCTTGGAATCAGGGAGAGTTTACGAGCAGTACTTC. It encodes CASSLESGRVYEQYF. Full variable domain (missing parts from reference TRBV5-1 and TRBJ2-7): KAGVTQTPRYLIKTRGQQVTLSCSPISGHRSVSWYQQTPGQGLQFLFEYFSETQRNKGNFPGRFSGRQFSNSRSEMNVSTLELGDSALYLCASSLESGRVYEQYFGPGTRLTVT.

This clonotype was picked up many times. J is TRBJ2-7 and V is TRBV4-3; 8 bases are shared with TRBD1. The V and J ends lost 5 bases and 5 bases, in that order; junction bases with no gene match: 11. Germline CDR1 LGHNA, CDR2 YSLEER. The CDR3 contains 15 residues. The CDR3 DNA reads TGCGCCAGCAGCTTAGGCACAGGGGGTTCCAACGAGCAGTACTTC. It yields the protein CASSLGTGGSNEQYF.

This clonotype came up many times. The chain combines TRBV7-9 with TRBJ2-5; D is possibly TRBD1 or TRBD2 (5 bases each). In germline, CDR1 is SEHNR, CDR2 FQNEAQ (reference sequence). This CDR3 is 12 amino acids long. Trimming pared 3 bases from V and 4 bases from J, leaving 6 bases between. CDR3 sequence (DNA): TGTGCCAGCAGCTTCGGGACAGAGACCCAGTACTTC. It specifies CASSFGTETQYF. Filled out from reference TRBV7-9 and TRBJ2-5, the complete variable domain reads DTGVSQNPRHKITKRGQNVTFRCDPISEHNRLYWYRQTLGQGPEFLTYFQNEAQLEKSRLLSDRFSAERPKGSFSTLEIQRTEQGDSAMYLCASSFGTETQYFGPGTRLLVL.

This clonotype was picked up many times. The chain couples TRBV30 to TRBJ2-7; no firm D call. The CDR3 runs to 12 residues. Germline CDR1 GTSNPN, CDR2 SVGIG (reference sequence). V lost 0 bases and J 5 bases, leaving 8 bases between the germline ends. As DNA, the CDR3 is TGTGCCTGGAGTGTAAGCCCCAACGAGCAGTACTTC. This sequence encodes CAWSVSPNEQYF.

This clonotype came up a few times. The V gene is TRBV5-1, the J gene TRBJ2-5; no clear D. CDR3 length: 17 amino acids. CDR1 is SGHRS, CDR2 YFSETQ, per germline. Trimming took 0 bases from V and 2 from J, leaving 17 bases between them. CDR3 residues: CASSLGVRPILQETQYF. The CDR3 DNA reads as TGCGCCAGCAGCTTGGGGGTTCGGCCTATCTTACAAGAGACCCAGTACTTC.

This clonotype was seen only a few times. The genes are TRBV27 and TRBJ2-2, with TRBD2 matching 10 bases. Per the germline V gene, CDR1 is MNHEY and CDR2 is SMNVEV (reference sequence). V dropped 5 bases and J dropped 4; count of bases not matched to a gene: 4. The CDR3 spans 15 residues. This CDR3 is CASSHLAGVTGELFF. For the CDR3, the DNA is TGTGCCAGCAGTCATCTAGCGGGAGTCACCGGGGAGCTGTTTTTT.

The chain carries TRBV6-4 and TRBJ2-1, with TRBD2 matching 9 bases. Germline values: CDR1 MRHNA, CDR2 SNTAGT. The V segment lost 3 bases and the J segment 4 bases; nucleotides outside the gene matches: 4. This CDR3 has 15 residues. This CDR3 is CASSEISGSYNEQFF. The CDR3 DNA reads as TGTGCCAGCAGTGAGATTAGCGGGAGTTACAATGAGCAGTTCTTC.

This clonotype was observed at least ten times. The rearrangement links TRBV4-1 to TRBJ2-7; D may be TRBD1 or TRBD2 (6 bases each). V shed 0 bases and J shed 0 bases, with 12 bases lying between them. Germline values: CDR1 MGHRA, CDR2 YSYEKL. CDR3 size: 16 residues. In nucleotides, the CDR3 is TGCGCCAGCAGCCAAGATCCCGGGGGCAGCTCCTACGAGCAGTACTTC. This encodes CASSQDPGGSSYEQYF.

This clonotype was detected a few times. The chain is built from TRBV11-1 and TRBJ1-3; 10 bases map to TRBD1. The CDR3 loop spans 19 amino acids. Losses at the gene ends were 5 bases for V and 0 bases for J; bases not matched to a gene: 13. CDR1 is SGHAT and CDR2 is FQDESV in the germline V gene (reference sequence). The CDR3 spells CASSTERQGARNSGNTIYF. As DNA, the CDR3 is TGTGCCAGCAGCACCGAGAGACAGGGGGCGAGGAACTCTGGAAACACCATATATTTT.

This chain's CDR3 is CASSTSGTGAQYF. CDR3 DNA sequence: TGTGCCAGCAGCACTTCCGGGACAGGGGCCCAGTACTTC. The J gene is TRBJ2-5, the V gene TRBV11-2; 10 bases match TRBD1. CDR3 size: 13 residues. Germline V gives CDR1 SGHAT, CDR2 FQNNGV. The V and J ends lost 5 bases and 9 bases, in that order; junction bases with no gene match: 6.

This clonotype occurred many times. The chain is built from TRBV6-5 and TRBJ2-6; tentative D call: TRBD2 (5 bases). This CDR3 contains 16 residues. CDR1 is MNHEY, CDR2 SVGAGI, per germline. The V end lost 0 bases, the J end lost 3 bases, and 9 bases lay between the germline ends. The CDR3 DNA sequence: TGTGCCAGCAGTTACTCCCCCGGGGATGGGGCCAACGTCCTGACTTTC. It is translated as CASSYSPGDGANVLTF.

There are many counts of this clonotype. CDR3 DNA sequence: TGTGCCAGCAGTTCTGGGGGACAGGGCTATGGCTACACCTTC. This sequence encodes CASSSGGQGYGYTF. V is TRBV12-3 or TRBV12-4 and J is TRBJ1-2, with 9 bases fitting TRBD1. V trimming: 4 bases; J trimming: 4 bases; junction bases outside the gene matches: 4. CDR3 length: 14 residues.

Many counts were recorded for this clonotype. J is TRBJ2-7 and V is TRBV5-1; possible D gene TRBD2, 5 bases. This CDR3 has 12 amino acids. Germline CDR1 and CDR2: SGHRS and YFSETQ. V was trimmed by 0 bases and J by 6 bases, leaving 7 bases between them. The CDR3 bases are TGCGCCAGCAGCTTGGGAGGGCGCGAGCAGTACTTC. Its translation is CASSLGGREQYF.

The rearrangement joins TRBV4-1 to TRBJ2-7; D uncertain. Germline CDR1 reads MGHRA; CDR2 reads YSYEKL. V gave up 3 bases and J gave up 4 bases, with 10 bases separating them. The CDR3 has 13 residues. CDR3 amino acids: CASSHAGSYEQYF. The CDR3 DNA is TGCGCCAGCAGCCACGCCGGAAGTTACGAGCAGTACTTC.